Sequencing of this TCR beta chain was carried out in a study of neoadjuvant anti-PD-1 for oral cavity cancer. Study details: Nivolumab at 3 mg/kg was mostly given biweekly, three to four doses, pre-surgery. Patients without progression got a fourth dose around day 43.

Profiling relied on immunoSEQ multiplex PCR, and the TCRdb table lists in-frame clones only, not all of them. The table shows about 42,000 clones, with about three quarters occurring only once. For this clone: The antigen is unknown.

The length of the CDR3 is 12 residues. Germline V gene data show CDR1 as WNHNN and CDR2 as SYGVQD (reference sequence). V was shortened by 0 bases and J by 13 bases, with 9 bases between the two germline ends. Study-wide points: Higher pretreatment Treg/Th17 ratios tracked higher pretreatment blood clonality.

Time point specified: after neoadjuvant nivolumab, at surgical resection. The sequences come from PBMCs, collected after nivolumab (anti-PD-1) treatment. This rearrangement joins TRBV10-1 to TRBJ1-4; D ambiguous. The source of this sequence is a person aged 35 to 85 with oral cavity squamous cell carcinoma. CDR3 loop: CASSESGYGLFF. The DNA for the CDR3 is TGCGCCAGCAGTGAGTCCGGCTACGGACTGTTTTTT.